This T cell receptor (beta chain) came from a study of shared clonotypes between healthy human individuals. Comment on this clone: The antigen is not known. Other DNA sequences in the same sample also yield this CDR3.

Findings and caveats of the study: Estimated richness values were generally larger in naive subsets than in memory subsets.

TCRdb's table, derived via immunoSEQ multiplex PCR, lists solely in-frame clones and lacks some. The table has roughly 2.4 million clones, more than 90% seen once. The TCR originated in a man younger than 35 in good health. Sequenced: naive CD4+ T cells sorted from blood. Subset of the sample: CD45RA+ positively selected.

The CDR3 DNA sequence: TGCGCCAGCAGCTTGGCACTAGGAGATACGCAGTATTTT. Translated, it gives CASSLALGDTQYF. This chain connects TRBV5-1 to TRBJ2-3, with a tentative D call TRBD2 (5 bases). CDR3 length: 13 amino acids. From germline, CDR1 is SGHRS and CDR2 YFSETQ. V dropped 0 bases and J dropped 5 bases, with 7 bases sitting between them. Complete variable domain (other parts from reference TRBV5-1 and TRBJ2-3): KAGVTQTPRYLIKTRGQQVTLSCSPISGHRSVSWYQQTPGQGLQFLFEYFSETQRNKGNFPGRFSGRQFSNSRSEMNVSTLELGDSALYLCASSLALGDTQYFGPGTRLTVL.